One sample yielded the 11 T cell receptor beta chains listed below, sequenced in a study of metastatic and nonmetastatic thyroid tumors. All patients were treatment-naive before thyroid surgery. TCRdb called clones again from the PCR reads with MiXCR. The sample includes tens of thousands of clones, around 33% seen only once; the top ten take approximately 30%. Sequencing input: tumor tissue. These receptors were obtained from a female donor with papillary thyroid cancer or a benign thyroid nodule (not recorded which). Some clones in this sample may be carry-over from other donors' samples.

The V gene is TRBV20-1, the J gene TRBJ1-3; D unclear. This CDR3 has 13 residues. CDR1 is DFQATT, CDR2 SNEGSKA, per germline (reference sequence). The V gene lost 1 base and the J gene lost 4 bases, with 8 bases spanning the gap. CDR3 coding DNA: TGCAGTGCTAGAGGTCTGGAAGGAAACACCATATATTTT. Amino acid sequence: CSARGLEGNTIYF.

This clone turned up a few times. V and J are TRBV6-4 and TRBJ2-1, with a weak D call TRBD2 (6 bases). Trimming took 4 bases from V and 6 from J, leaving 16 bases between them. Germline V gene lookup returns CDR1 MRHNA and CDR2 SNTAGT. This CDR3 is built from 15 residues. The CDR3 sequence is CASSALASGTNEQFF. The CDR3 coding sequence is TGTGCCAGCAGTGCCCTAGCGTCCGGGACCAATGAGCAGTTCTTC.

J is TRBJ2-2 and V is TRBV2; TRBD2 agrees at 10 bases. This CDR3 spans 14 amino acids. J was trimmed by 7 bases and V by 6 bases; bases with no gene match: 5. Germline V lookup: CDR1 SNHLY, CDR2 FYNNEI. The CDR3 DNA is TGTGCCAGCAGCGGACTAGCGGAGGGCGGGGAGCTGTTTTTT. As protein: CASSGLAEGGELFF.

The genes are TRBV11-3 and TRBJ2-7; 11 bases align to TRBD1. This CDR3 has 14 residues. In germline, CDR1 is SGHNT, CDR2 YENEEA. V lost 5 bases to trimming and J lost 4 bases; unmatched junction nucleotides: 4. The CDR3 here is CASSDRDRGYEQYF. CDR3 nucleotide sequence: TGTGCCAGCAGCGACCGGGACAGGGGGTACGAGCAGTACTTC.

The V gene is TRBV30, the J gene TRBJ2-3; D is unclear. V lost 4 bases and J 2 bases, leaving 10 bases between the germline ends. This CDR3 has 13 amino acids. Germline assignment: CDR1 GTSNPN and CDR2 SVGIG (reference sequence). The CDR3: CAWMRKDTDTQYF. CDR3 DNA: TGTGCCTGGATGAGGAAAGACACAGATACGCAGTATTTT. Supplemented by reference TRBV30 and TRBJ2-3, the full variable domain reads SQTIHQWPATLVQPVGSPLSLECTVEGTSNPNLYWYRQAAGRGLQLLFYSVGIGQISSEVPQNLSASRPQDRQFILSSKKLLLSDSGFYLCAWMRKDTDTQYFGPGTRLTVL.

In this sample, this clone turned up a few times. This chain connects TRBV12-3 or TRBV12-4 to TRBJ1-5; tentatively, D is TRBD1 (5 bases). With 7 bases removed from V and 5 bases from J, the gap between germline ends came to 15 bases. CDR3 length equals 14 residues. The CDR3 nucleotides read TGTGCCAGCAAAGGGATCAGGGTCGATCAGCCCCAGCATTTT. Translation: CASKGIRVDQPQHF.

The chain employs TRBV5-1 and TRBJ2-5, with D perhaps TRBD2 (6 bases). The CDR3 totals 11 residues. Germline V gene lookup returns CDR1 SGHRS and CDR2 YFSETQ. V lost 7 bases and J 2 bases, leaving 6 bases between the germline ends. For the CDR3, the DNA is TGCGCCAGCGCGGGGCAAGAGACCCAGTACTTC. Its protein product is CASAGQETQYF.

Comment on this clone: One junction end disagrees with the germline gene, perhaps due to a read error. This chain joins TRBV15 and TRBJ2-3, with TRBD2 identical over 11 bases. CDR3 size: 16 residues. CDR1 is LNHNV and CDR2 is YYDKDF in the germline V gene (reference sequence). CDR3 region: CATSPGTSGRTYTQYF. CDR3 nucleotide sequence: TGTGCCACCAGCCCCGGGACTAGCGGACGCACATATACGCAGTATTTT.

This chain joins TRBV5-4 and TRBJ2-6; tentatively, D is TRBD1 or TRBD2 (5 bases each). The length of the CDR3 is 17 residues. Germline V CDR1 and CDR2: SGHNT, YYREEE (reference sequence). V dropped 3 bases and J dropped 1 base, with 14 bases sitting between them. The CDR3 DNA reads TGTGCCAGCAGCTCCGGGACGGTGAATTCTGGGGCCAACGTCCTGACTTTC. It yields the protein CASSSGTVNSGANVLTF.

This clone was detected only a few times. The chain combines TRBV28 with TRBJ1-1, with D hard to call. Per the germline V gene, CDR1 is MDHEN and CDR2 is SYDVKM. The CDR3 covers 13 residues. V lost 8 bases and J lost 1, with 11 bases in between. The chain's CDR3 is CASVMSGNTEAFF. For the CDR3, the DNA is TGTGCCAGCGTGATGTCCGGGAACACTGAAGCTTTCTTT.

This clone occurred a few times. The chain joins TRBV15 to TRBJ2-1; D is possibly TRBD2 (5 bases). This CDR3 region has 13 residues. The germline V gene has CDR1 LNHNV and CDR2 YYDKDF (reference sequence). Trimming took 0 bases from V and 7 from J, leaving 7 bases between them. In DNA, the CDR3 is TGTGCCACCAGCAGAGAGGGCGGGAATGAGCAGTTCTTC. Protein sequence: CATSREGGNEQFF.